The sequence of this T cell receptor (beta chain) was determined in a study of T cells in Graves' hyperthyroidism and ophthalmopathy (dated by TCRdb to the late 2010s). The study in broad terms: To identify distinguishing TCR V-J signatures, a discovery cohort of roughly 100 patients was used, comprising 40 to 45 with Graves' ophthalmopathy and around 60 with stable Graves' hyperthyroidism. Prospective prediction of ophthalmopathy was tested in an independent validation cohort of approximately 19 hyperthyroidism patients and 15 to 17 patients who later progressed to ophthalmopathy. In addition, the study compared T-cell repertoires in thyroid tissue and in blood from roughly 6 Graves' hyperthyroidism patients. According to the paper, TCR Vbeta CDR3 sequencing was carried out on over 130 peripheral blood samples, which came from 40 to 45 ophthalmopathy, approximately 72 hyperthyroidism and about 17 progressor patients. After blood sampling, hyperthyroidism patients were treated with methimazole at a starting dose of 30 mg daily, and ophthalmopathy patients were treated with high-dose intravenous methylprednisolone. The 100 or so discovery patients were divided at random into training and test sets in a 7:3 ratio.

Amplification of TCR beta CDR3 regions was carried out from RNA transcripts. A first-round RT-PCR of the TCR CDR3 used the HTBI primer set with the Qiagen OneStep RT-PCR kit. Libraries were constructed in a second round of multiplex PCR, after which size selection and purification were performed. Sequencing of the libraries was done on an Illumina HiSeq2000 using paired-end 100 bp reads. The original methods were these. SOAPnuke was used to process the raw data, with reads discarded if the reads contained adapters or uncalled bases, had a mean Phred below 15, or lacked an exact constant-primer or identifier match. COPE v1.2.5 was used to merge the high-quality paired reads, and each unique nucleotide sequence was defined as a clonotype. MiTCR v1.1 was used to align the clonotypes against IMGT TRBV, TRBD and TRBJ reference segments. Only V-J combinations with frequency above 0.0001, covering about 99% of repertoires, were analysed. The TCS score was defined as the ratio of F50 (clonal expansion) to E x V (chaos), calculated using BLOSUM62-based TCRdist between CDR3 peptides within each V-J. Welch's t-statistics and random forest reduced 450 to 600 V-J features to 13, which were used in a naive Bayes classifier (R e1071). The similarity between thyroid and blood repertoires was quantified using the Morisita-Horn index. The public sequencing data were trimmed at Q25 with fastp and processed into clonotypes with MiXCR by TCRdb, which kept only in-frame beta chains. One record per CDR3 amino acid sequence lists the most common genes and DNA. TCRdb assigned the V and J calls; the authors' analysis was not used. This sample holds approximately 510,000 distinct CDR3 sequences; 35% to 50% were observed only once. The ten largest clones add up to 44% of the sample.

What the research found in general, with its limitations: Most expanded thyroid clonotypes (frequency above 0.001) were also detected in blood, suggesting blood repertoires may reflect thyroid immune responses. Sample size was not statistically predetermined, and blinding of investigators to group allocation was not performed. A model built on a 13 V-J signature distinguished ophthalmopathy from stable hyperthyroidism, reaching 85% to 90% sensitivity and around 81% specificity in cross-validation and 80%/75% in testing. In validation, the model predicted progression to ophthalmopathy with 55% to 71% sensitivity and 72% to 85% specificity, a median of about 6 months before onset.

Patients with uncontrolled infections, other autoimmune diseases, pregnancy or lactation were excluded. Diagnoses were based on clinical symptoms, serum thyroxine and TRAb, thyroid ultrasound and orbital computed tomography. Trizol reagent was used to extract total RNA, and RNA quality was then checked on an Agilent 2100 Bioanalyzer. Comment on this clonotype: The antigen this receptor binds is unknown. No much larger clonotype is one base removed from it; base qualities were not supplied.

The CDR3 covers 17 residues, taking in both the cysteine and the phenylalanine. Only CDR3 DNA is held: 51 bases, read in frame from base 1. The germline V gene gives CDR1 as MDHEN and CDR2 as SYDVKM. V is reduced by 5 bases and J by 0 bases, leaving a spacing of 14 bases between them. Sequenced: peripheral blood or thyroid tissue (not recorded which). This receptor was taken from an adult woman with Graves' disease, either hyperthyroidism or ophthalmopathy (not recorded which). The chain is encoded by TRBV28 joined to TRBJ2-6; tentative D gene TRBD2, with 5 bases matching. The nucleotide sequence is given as TGTGCCAGCAGTCACCCCCCGGGGATCTCTGGGGCCAACGTCCTGACTTTC. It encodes CASSHPPGISGANVLTF.